The rows below give T cell receptor beta chains drawn from one sample of a study of read filtering for tumor transcriptome and immune sequencing. TCRdb re-analysed the reads in MiXCR, keeping a single row per CDR3 protein. The data hold about 62,000 distinct CDR3 sequences, with around a fifth observed a single time. Material: a population of CD138-negative cells sorted from bone marrow. The receptors derive from a donor aged 40 or over with multiple myeloma. The CDR3 runs from the conserved cysteine through the conserved F or W. Fields, in order: D gene, clone size, V gene, J gene, CDR3 DNA, CDR3 protein. The D gene is left open where the match is weak. Clone size is stated in some rows and not others, as once, few, many or a class when expanded.

>TRBD2|many|TRBV5-1|TRBJ2-3
TGCGCCAGCAGCCGTACTAGCGGGGTGGGAGATACGCAGTATTTT
CASSRTSGVGDTQYF
>-|few|TRBV7-2|TRBJ2-1
TGTGCCAGCAGCCCACAGATTGGCACAACAGATGAGCAGTTCTTC
CASSPQIGTTDEQFF
>-|many|TRBV7-9|TRBJ2-2
TGTGCCAGCAGCGAAGGGAGGACCGGGGAGCTGTTTTTT
CASSEGRTGELFF
>-|many|TRBV24-1|TRBJ2-1
TGTGCCACCAGTGATTTTACCAGCGGAAGCGACAATGAGCAGTTCTTC
CATSDFTSGSDNEQFF
>-|many|TRBV7-8|TRBJ2-1
TGTGCCAGCAGCAAGGGGAACCACAATGAGCAGTTCTTC
CASSKGNHNEQFF
>TRBD1|few|TRBV4-2|TRBJ1-1
TGTGCCAGCAGCCAAGGTCCCCGGACAGGGTTCGTTGCTTTCTTT
CASSQGPRTGFVAFF
>-|medium-sized|TRBV12-3/TRBV12-4|TRBJ2-1
TGTGCCAGCAGTTTGGCTAGTAGCAACAATGAGCAGTTCTTC
CASSLASSNNEQFF
>-|many|TRBV10-3|TRBJ2-5
TGTGCATCAGGGGAAGAGACCCAGTACTTC
CASGEETQYF
>TRBD2|few|TRBV11-2|TRBJ2-3
TGTGCCAGCAGTTCAACTAGCGGGGTTTCGCAGTATTTT
CASSSTSGVSQYF
>-|many|TRBV5-1|TRBJ2-6
TGCGCCAGCAGCCCGTCGGCCAACGTCCTGATTTTC
CASSPSANVLIF
>TRBD2|medium-sized|TRBV7-7|TRBJ2-1
TGTGCTAGCAGCTTAGGCCGCGGGAGGTCCTACAATGAGCAGTTCTTC
CASSLGRGRSYNEQFF
>-|many|TRBV29-1|TRBJ1-1
TGCAGCGTTACCCGGGGTCGAAACACTGAAGCTTTCTTT
CSVTRGRNTEAFF
>-|-|TRBV2|TRBJ1-2
TGTGCCAGCAGTGATACGGCGAACTATGGCTACACCTTC
CASSDTANYGYTF
>-|many|TRBV15|TRBJ1-5
TGTGCCACCAGCAGAGGTTGGCAAAGCAATCAGCCCCAGCATTTT
CATSRGWQSNQPQHF
>TRBD1|many|TRBV5-1|TRBJ1-5
TGCGCCAGCAGCCCGGGACAGGGGGAACAGCCCCAGCATTTT
CASSPGQGEQPQHF
>-|many|TRBV12-3/TRBV12-4|TRBJ1-1
TGTGCCAGCAGCTTTCAGCGGGACACTGAAGCTTTCTTT
CASSFQRDTEAFF
>TRBD2|many|TRBV20-1|TRBJ2-1
TGCAGTGCTTCCTCGGTGGAGCGGGGGGACAATGAGCAGTTCTTC
CSASSVERGDNEQFF
>-|many|TRBV10-2|TRBJ2-5
TGCGCCAGCAGTGACCCGGCCTCGAGGGAGACCCAGTACTTC
CASSDPASRETQYF
>TRBD1|-|TRBV28|TRBJ2-4
TGTGCCAGCAGTGCCGTTGACAGGGGGCGGGACATTCAGTACTTC
CASSAVDRGRDIQYF
>-|many|TRBV19|TRBJ1-5
TGTGCCAGTAGTATAGTGGAGGGTAGGGGCAATCAGCCCCAGCATTTT
CASSIVEGRGNQPQHF
>TRBD1|many|TRBV7-2|TRBJ2-1
TGTGCCAGCAGCTTAGAGGGACAGGGCATATACAATGAGCAGTTCTTC
CASSLEGQGIYNEQFF
>-|many|TRBV28|TRBJ1-1
TGTGCCAGCAGTCCCGGTTGGGACATGAACACTGAAGCTTTCTTT
CASSPGWDMNTEAFF
>-|many|TRBV18|TRBJ2-4
TGTGCCAGCTCCCGCGCAATAGGGGTCAATGTTGAAAAAGCCAAAAACATTCAGTACTTC
CASSRAIGVNVEKAKNIQYF
>-|many|TRBV5-1|TRBJ2-3
TGCGCCAGCAGCTTACGGGTACTAGACACAGATACGCAGTATTTT
CASSLRVLDTDTQYF
>-|many|TRBV3-1|TRBJ2-5
TGTGCCAGCAGCCCACGACAGACGTACCAAGAGACCCAGTACTTC
CASSPRQTYQETQYF
>-|many|TRBV20-1|TRBJ2-3
TGCAGTGCTAGAACGATCGCAGGGAACCGAGGAGATACGCAGTATTTT
CSARTIAGNRGDTQYF
>TRBD1|many|TRBV11-2|TRBJ2-1
TGTGCCAGCAGCCTAGACAGGGGAGTCAATGAGCAGTTCTTC
CASSLDRGVNEQFF
>-|many|TRBV11-2|TRBJ1-1
TGTGCCAGCAGGCCTATCGCTCGCAGGGGGAACACTGAAGCTTTCTTT
CASRPIARRGNTEAFF
>-|many|TRBV2|TRBJ1-4
TGTGCCAGCAGTGAGGAAAATGAAAAACTGTTTTTT
CASSEENEKLFF
>TRBD2|many|TRBV2|TRBJ2-3
TGTGCCAGCAGACCAGCGGGGAGCACAGATACGCAGTATTTT
CASRPAGSTDTQYF
>TRBD2|few|TRBV12-3/TRBV12-4|TRBJ2-7
TGTGCCAGCAGCCTAATAGCGGGAGTGGGGGAGCAGTACTTC
CASSLIAGVGEQYF
>-|many|TRBV29-1|TRBJ2-1
TGCAGCGCCCTCCTCTCCGGGACGGGCAATGAGCAGTTCTTC
CSALLSGTGNEQFF
>-|many|TRBV2|TRBJ2-5
TGTGCCAGCAGTCAAGGGCAAAGCCCGGGGGAGACCCAGTACTTC
CASSQGQSPGETQYF
>-|many|TRBV20-1|TRBJ2-3
TGCAGTGCTAGAGATCTGGACGGAACCACAGATACGCAGTATTTT
CSARDLDGTTDTQYF
>-|-|TRBV7-9|TRBJ1-2
TGTGCCAGCAGCTCTGCTGGGGGCTACACCTTC
CASSSAGGYTF
>-|-|TRBV29-1|TRBJ2-7
TGCAGCGTTGAAGTGACCTACGAGCAGTACTTC
CSVEVTYEQYF
>-|many|TRBV7-2|TRBJ2-2
TGTGCCAGCAGCCAGCAGGTCCGGGAGCTGAACACCGGGGAGCTGTTTTTT
CASSQQVRELNTGELFF
>TRBD2|many|TRBV5-1|TRBJ2-1
TGCGCCAGCAGCGGGTGGGGGGGTAGCTCCTACAATGAGCAGTTCTTC
CASSGWGGSSYNEQFF
>-|many|TRBV9|TRBJ2-2
TGTGCCAGCAGCGTAGTCGGGAGTCGCACCGGGGAGCTGTTTTTT
CASSVVGSRTGELFF
>TRBD1|many|TRBV29-1|TRBJ1-2
TGCAGCGTTAACAGGGGGAACGGCTACACCTTC
CSVNRGNGYTF
>-|few|TRBV12-3/TRBV12-4|TRBJ1-2
TGTGCCAGCGGTAGTACTGGCTATGGCTACACCTTC
CASGSTGYGYTF
>TRBD2|-|TRBV27|TRBJ2-7
TGTGCCAGCAGTAACCAGCGGGAGGGCCGATACGAGCAGTACTTC
CASSNQREGRYEQYF
>-|once|TRBV7-9|TRBJ2-3
TGTGCCAGCAGCAACTCCCTCGCGTCAGGGCCTAGGGTTACGCAGTATTTT
CASSNSLASGPRVTQYF
>TRBD1|-|TRBV4-1|TRBJ1-5
TGCGCCAGCAGCCAAGGGACAGGGGAACGAAATCAGCCCCAGCATTTT
CASSQGTGERNQPQHF
>-|-|TRBV12-3/TRBV12-4|TRBJ1-5
TGTGCCAGCAGTTTTAATCAGCCCCAGCATTTT
CASSFNQPQHF
>-|-|TRBV19|TRBJ2-3
TGTGCCAGTAGCGCCCGCATCGCTAGCAGTCGCACAGATACGCAGTATTTT
CASSARIASSRTDTQYF
>-|many|TRBV20-1|TRBJ2-7
TGCAGTGCCCCGTATACCTACGAGCAGTACTTC
CSAPYTYEQYF
>-|many|TRBV5-6|TRBJ2-2
TGTGCCAGCACCCGGGACCTAATTAACACCGGGGAGCTGTTTTTT
CASTRDLINTGELFF
>-|many|TRBV10-3|TRBJ1-4
TGTGCCATCTCGCAACCAACTAATGAAAAACTGTTTTTT
CAISQPTNEKLFF
>-|many|TRBV6-2/TRBV6-3|TRBJ2-5
TGTGCCAGCAGTCCATTACGACTCACGGGCCATCAAGAGACCCAGTACTTC
CASSPLRLTGHQETQYF
>TRBD1|many|TRBV29-1|TRBJ1-5
TGCAGCGTTGAAACAGGGGAGGGCCAGCCCCAGCATTTT
CSVETGEGQPQHF
>-|many|TRBV5-4|TRBJ2-7
TGTGCCAGCAGCAAGGGGCTGGGGGACTACGAGCAGTACTTC
CASSKGLGDYEQYF